The 23 T cell receptor beta chains listed next were all sequenced from one sample in a study of PD-1 blockade in classical Hodgkin lymphoma. Time point defined: cycle 4 day 1 (C4D1), after about 6 weeks of nivolumab. Brentuximab vedotin exposure varied, and every patient relapsed after autologous stem cell transplantation. Using immunoSEQ multiplex PCR, the repertoire was profiled, and TCRdb retains in-frame clones only, with some absent. Of over 85,000 clones in the sample, roughly 91% were seen once. This material consisted of peripheral blood mononuclear cells (PBMCs), taken before the fourth cycle of nivolumab. Source of these receptors: a human donor with classical Hodgkin lymphoma.

This clone has a single count. This sample includes further DNA sequences coding for the same CDR3. V is TRBV4-1 and J is TRBJ2-5, with TRBD2 matching 8 bases. CDR3 length: 15 residues. Unmatched junction bases numbered 7, after V lost 3 bases and J lost 4 bases. The germline V gene encodes CDR1 MGHRA and CDR2 YSYEKL. CDR3 sequence reads: CASSQHSSGRETQYF. Here the CDR3 DNA reads TGCGCCAGCAGCCAGCATTCAAGCGGGAGAGAGACCCAGTACTTC.

This clone has only a few counts. This chain uses TRBV29-1 with TRBJ1-1; D is uncertain. The CDR3 has 11 amino acids. The germline CDR1 and CDR2 sequences are SQVTM and ANQGSEA. V was trimmed by 6 bases and J by 6 bases, leaving 11 bases between them. The CDR3, as DNA: TGCAGCGTACTTGGGGAATCTGAAGCTTTCTTT. Translation gives CSVLGESEAFF.

V is TRBV28 and J is TRBJ2-2, with 12 bases matching TRBD2. V lost 4 bases to trimming and J lost 3 bases; unmatched junction nucleotides: 6. This CDR3 region has 17 residues. CDR1 and CDR2 (germline): MDHEN, SYDVKM. CDR3 amino acids: CASSSTGTSGYTGELFF. The DNA of the CDR3 is TGTGCCAGCAGTTCCACCGGGACTAGCGGGTACACCGGGGAGCTGTTTTTT.

As to this clone: Other DNA sequences in the same sample also yield this CDR3. The CDR3: CASSRDYEQYF. The CDR3 coding sequence is TGTGCCAGCTCACGAGACTACGAGCAGTACTTC. The chain uses TRBV18 and TRBJ2-7, with unresolved D. The CDR3 is 11 residues long. CDR1 is KGHSH and CDR2 is LQKENI in the germline V gene. Trimming cost V 4 bases and J 3 bases, with 4 bases left between them.

This clone came up once. This chain connects TRBV19 to TRBJ2-2; 8 bases line up with TRBD1. CDR1 and CDR2 from the germline V gene are LNHDA and SQIVND (reference sequence). This CDR3 region has 14 residues. Trimming at V came to 5 bases and at J to 5 bases, leaving 4 bases not matched to a gene. CDR3 residues: CASSHTGGTGELFF. CDR3 in DNA: TGTGCCAGTAGTCATACAGGGGGGACCGGGGAGCTGTTTTTT.

This chain joins TRBV9 and TRBJ1-3; 9 nucleotides match TRBD1. After removal of 10 bases from V and 2 bases from J, the junction contained 10 bases not matched to a gene. Germline loops: CDR1 SGDLS, CDR2 YYNGEE. The CDR3 runs to 15 residues. The CDR3, as DNA: TGTGCCGCGCGGGACAGGGTTGCCGCTGGAAACACCATATATTTT. It specifies CAARDRVAAGNTIYF. The full variable domain, rest sourced from reference TRBV9 and TRBJ1-3, is DSGVTQTPKHLITATGQRVTLRCSPRSGDLSVYWYQQSLDQGLQFLIQYYNGEERAKGNILERFSAQQFPDLHSELNLSSLELGDSALYFCAARDRVAAGNTIYFGEGSWLTVV.

The count of this clone is one. The gene calls are TRBV7-8 and TRBJ2-1, with 7 bases matching TRBD2. The germline V gene encodes CDR1 SGHVS and CDR2 FQNEAQ. The CDR3 consists of 16 residues. V was clipped by 4 bases and J by 6 bases; unmatched bases: 12. CDR3: CASSSNRLARPNEQFF. DNA for the CDR3: TGTGCCAGCAGCTCGAACCGACTAGCCCGACCCAATGAGCAGTTCTTC.

This chain links TRBV11-1 with TRBJ2-7; TRBD1 might be the D (5 bases). The germline gives CDR1 SGHAT, CDR2 FQDESV (reference sequence). The CDR3 has 15 amino acids. V was shortened by 1 base and J by 3 bases, with 13 bases between the two germline ends. CDR3 amino acids: CASSLELTVNYEQYF. DNA of the CDR3: TGTGCCAGCAGCTTAGAGTTGACAGTCAACTACGAGCAGTACTTC.

This chain joins TRBV5-1 and TRBJ2-1; the match to TRBD1 covers 7 bases. Germline V gene data show CDR1 as SGHRS and CDR2 as YFSETQ. J was trimmed by 8 bases and V by 3 bases; bases with no gene match: 11. The CDR3 is made up of 15 amino acids. The DNA for the CDR3 is TGCGCCAGCAGCTATGAGGGACAGATGTTCGATGAGCAGTTCTTC. Translation: CASSYEGQMFDEQFF.

The chain combines TRBV28 with TRBJ2-7, with D tentatively TRBD2 (5 bases). Germline loops: CDR1 MDHEN, CDR2 SYDVKM. The CDR3 runs 8 residues. CDR3 sequence (DNA): TGTTCGACGGGGGAGCAGTACTTC. The encoded protein is CSTGEQYF.

V and J are TRBV5-4 and TRBJ2-5; D is unresolved. CDR3 length: 11 amino acids. The germline V gene encodes CDR1 SGHNT and CDR2 YYREEE (reference sequence). V shed 3 bases and J shed 2 bases, with 2 bases lying between them. The CDR3 loop reads CASSWQETQYF. CDR3 nucleotides: TGTGCCAGCAGCTGGCAAGAGACCCAGTACTTC.

This clone was detected once. V gene TRBV27 combines with J gene TRBJ2-7; 9 bases agree with TRBD1. V trimming: 8 bases; J trimming: 4 bases; junction bases outside the gene matches: 12. CDR3 size: 15 residues. Germline V gene lookup returns CDR1 MNHEY and CDR2 SMNVEV (reference sequence). CDR3 protein: CASVKDKDRGYEQYF. DNA of the CDR3: TGTGCCAGCGTAAAGGATAAGGACAGGGGTTACGAGCAGTACTTC.

The chain has TRBV6-1 and TRBJ1-1; D perhaps matches TRBD1 (6 bases). The germline V and J ends were trimmed by 8 bases and 0 bases, with 13 bases remaining between them. Germline loops: CDR1 MNHNS, CDR2 SASEGT. The CDR3 has 14 amino acids. CDR3 sequence: CASGSTGMNTEAFF. The DNA of the CDR3 is TGTGCCAGCGGATCGACAGGCATGAACACTGAAGCTTTCTTT.

V and J are TRBV29-1 and TRBJ1-3; tentatively, D is TRBD1 (6 bases). V shed 7 bases and J shed 4 bases, with 11 bases lying between them. This CDR3 spans 12 amino acids. CDR1 SQVTM and CDR2 ANQGSEA come from the germline V gene. The chain's CDR3 is CSGGGSGNTIYF. The CDR3, as DNA: TGCAGCGGAGGGGGTTCGGGAAACACCATATATTTT.

The gene calls are TRBV10-3 and TRBJ2-3, with D perhaps matching TRBD2 (5 bases). The V end lost 2 bases, the J end lost 4 bases, and 13 bases lay between the germline ends. The CDR3 extends over 15 amino acids. Germline V gives CDR1 ENHRY, CDR2 SYGVKD. CDR3 nucleotides: TGTGCCATCAGTGAGAGGGAGTCTCAGTCAGATACGCAGTATTTT. This codes for CAISERESQSDTQYF.

The chain has TRBV7-9 and TRBJ2-7, with TRBD1 matching over 9 bases. V lost 4 bases and J lost 0; bases outside the gene matches: 10. This CDR3 is 17 amino acids long. Germline CDR1 is SEHNR and CDR2 is FQNEAQ (reference sequence). CDR3 sequence reads: CASSSPDPGQGSYEQYF. DNA of the CDR3: TGTGCCAGCAGCTCTCCTGACCCGGGACAGGGCTCCTACGAGCAGTACTTC.

CDR3 sequence: CASSLGLAGVYNEQFF. The DNA for the CDR3 is TGTGCCAGCAGCTTGGGACTAGCGGGAGTCTACAATGAGCAGTTCTTC. The chain recombines TRBV9 with TRBJ2-1, with 14 bases that match TRBD2. The CDR3 is 16 residues long. Germline V gene data show CDR1 as SGDLS and CDR2 as YYNGEE. V dropped 4 bases and J dropped 3; count of bases not matched to a gene: 3.

The sample holds one count of this clone. The genes are TRBV19 and TRBJ1-5; D perhaps matches TRBD1 (5 bases). V was pared by 5 bases and J by 8 bases, with 16 bases between. Germline V CDR1 and CDR2: LNHDA, SQIVND (reference sequence). This CDR3 is built from 14 residues. The DNA for the CDR3 is TGTGCCAGTAGTGGGGGTCCCAGGAGGGAGCCCCAGCATTTT. This translates into CASSGGPRREPQHF.

This chain connects TRBV4-1 to TRBJ2-1; D gene unclear. The CDR3 is 17 amino acids. Per germline, CDR1 MGHRA and CDR2 YSYEKL. V dropped 1 base and J dropped 2 bases, with 15 bases sitting between them. The CDR3 spells CASSQGLGTEPYNEQFF. CDR3 DNA sequence: TGCGCCAGCAGCCAAGGACTTGGCACCGAGCCCTACAATGAGCAGTTCTTC.

This chain links TRBV6-6 with TRBJ1-4, with TRBD1 matching 7 bases. The CDR3 is 15 residues long. J lost 8 bases, V lost 6 bases, and 12 bases had no gene match. In germline, CDR1 is MNHNY, CDR2 SVGAGI (reference sequence). The CDR3 loop is CASRSLTGPGEKLFF. CDR3 DNA sequence: TGTGCCAGCAGGTCTCTGACAGGGCCGGGCGAAAAACTGTTTTTT.

V usage is TRBV27 and J usage is TRBJ2-3; possible D gene TRBD2, 5 bases. V was clipped by 2 bases and J by 0 bases, with 12 bases between them. The CDR3 has 16 amino acids. Germline-derived CDR1 and CDR2 are MNHEY and SMNVEV (reference sequence). For the CDR3, the DNA is TGTGCCAGCAGTTTAGGCCTAGCCCCCAGCACAGATACGCAGTATTTT. Protein product: CASSLGLAPSTDTQYF.

In DNA form, the CDR3 reads TGTGCCAGCCCCTCACTGGGGCAGGCAAACACTGAAGCTTTCTTT. It translates to CASPSLGQANTEAFF. The chain is built from TRBV28 and TRBJ1-1; weak D call: TRBD1 (5 bases). Trimming removed 8 bases from V and 2 bases from J, with 18 bases in between. The CDR3 covers 15 residues. The germline CDR1 and CDR2 sequences are MDHEN and SYDVKM.

V is TRBV7-9 and J is TRBJ2-7; no reliable D call. Germline assignment: CDR1 SEHNR and CDR2 FQNEAQ (reference sequence). The V and J ends lost 2 bases and 0 bases respectively, with 14 bases between them. This CDR3 contains 16 residues. The chain's CDR3 is CASSLFPAPSSYEQYF. The CDR3 DNA is TGTGCCAGCAGCTTATTTCCAGCGCCGAGCTCCTACGAGCAGTACTTC.